This TCR beta chain was sequenced in a study of vaccination and CD4 T cells after COVID-19. The overall study: It was a median about 99 days after diagnosis, with a range of 35 to 161, that post-COVID samples were drawn. Samples were taken after vaccination, a median of approximately 70 days after dose two, with a range of 14 to 241.

On this clonotype itself: What it recognizes is unknown. The junction and the germline gene differ at one end; a read error may be behind it.

The Oncomine TCR Beta short-read assay was applied to DNA of cultured CD4+ T cells. MiXCR was run by TCRdb on the PCR reads, yielding one entry per CDR3 protein. This sample has 10,000 to 15,000 distinct CDR3 sequences, with less than 65% found just once. The CDR3 is 13 residues long. The germline CDR1 and CDR2 sequences are MRHNA and SNTAGT. Regarding treatment: 10-day PBMC culture with coronavirus spike peptide pools or control peptides (ViraFEST assay). Before TCRs were sequenced, ViraFEST expanded antigen-specific T cells with peptide pools. Negative selection recovered the CD4+ T cells once they had spent around ten days in culture.

The sequenced material came from CD4+ T cells from blood, cultured in vitro. The rearrangement joins TRBV6-4 to TRBJ2-3; D is unresolved. The TCR comes from a human donor who had recovered from COVID-19. CDR3 sequence reads: CTSSEAHTDTQYF. Written as DNA, the CDR3 is TGTACCAGCAGTGAGGCACACACAGATACGCAGTATTTT.